This entry concerns a single T cell receptor (beta chain). This sample is part of a study of blood T cell repertoires in COVID-19. About the study: Sites in the United States, Italy and Spain provided acute and convalescent COVID-19 samples. Nucleic acid was either cDNA or gDNA, and it came from T cells, B-cell-depleted T cells, or PBMCs.

Clones were read by immunoSEQ multiplex PCR, and TCRdb kept only the in-frame ones, dropping some. The data show around 120,000 clones, with around 89% seen just once and 3.5% to 4% held by the top ten. Material for sequencing was peripheral blood. The receptor's source is a woman aged 55-70 years with COVID-19, enrolled during active disease.

The CDR3, as DNA: TGTGCCAGTAGTATGCAGGGGTTCAGAGAGACCCAGTACTTC. The encoded protein is CASSMQGFRETQYF. The gene calls are TRBV19 and TRBJ2-5, with a tentative D call TRBD1 (6 bases). CDR1 is LNHDA and CDR2 is SQIVND in the germline V gene (reference sequence). The CDR3 extends over 14 amino acids. With 3 bases removed from V and 4 bases from J, the gap between germline ends came to 12 bases.